The 22 T cell receptor beta chains reported below all come from one sample, sequenced in a study of PD-1 blockade in classical Hodgkin lymphoma. The data were produced by immunoSEQ multiplex PCR, yet TCRdb's version contains in-frame clones alone and is incomplete. In the table there are tens of thousands of clones, approximately 90% of which are singletons. Time point: newly diagnosed, previously untreated cHL patient sample. The source material was peripheral blood mononuclear cells (PBMCs). The receptors originated from a human donor with classical Hodgkin lymphoma.

The chain couples TRBV6-5 to TRBJ2-7, with TRBD2 matching 9 bases. Looked up from germline, CDR1 is MNHEY and CDR2 is SVGAGI. With 3 bases clipped from V and 1 base from J, the junction kept 7 bases outside the gene matches. This CDR3 is built from 16 residues. CDR3 DNA: TGTGCCAGCAGTTATTCCTCTAGCGGGGCTTCCTACGAGCAGTACTTC. Protein sequence: CASSYSSSGASYEQYF.

This sequence joins TRBV27 and TRBJ2-1; unclear D gene. Germline loops: CDR1 MNHEY, CDR2 SMNVEV (reference sequence). The CDR3 length is 13 residues. V gave up 3 bases and J gave up 7 bases, with 10 bases separating them. The CDR3 loop reads CASSFYIKNEQFF. CDR3 DNA: TGTGCCAGCAGTTTCTATATAAAAAATGAGCAGTTCTTC.

J is TRBJ1-5 and V is TRBV4-3; a possible D gene is TRBD1 (5 bases). The germline V gene has CDR1 LGHNA and CDR2 YSLEER. This CDR3 has 15 residues. V was shortened by 1 base and J by 4 bases, with 11 bases between the two germline ends. For the CDR3, the DNA is TGCGCCAGCAGCCAAGGGCAGGGACGGAATCAGCCCCAGCATTTT. Translation gives CASSQGQGRNQPQHF.

The CDR3 nucleotides read TGTGCCAGCAGCGCCCCGGGACAGGACATTCCCCAGCATTTT. This encodes CASSAPGQDIPQHF. This rearrangement joins TRBV9 to TRBJ1-5, with 8 bases matching TRBD1. Germline CDR1 reads SGDLS; CDR2 reads YYNGEE. CDR3 length: 14 amino acids. With V trimmed by 3 bases and J by 10 bases, 9 bases remained unmatched.

The rearrangement links TRBV15 to TRBJ2-7; D might be TRBD2 (6 bases). The CDR3 runs 14 residues. V was pared by 1 base and J by 5 bases, with 12 bases between. Germline V gene sequence: CDR1 LNHNV, CDR2 YYDKDF (reference sequence). CDR3 coding DNA: TGTGCCACCAGCAGAGCGGGAGCGAGGGACGAGCAGTACTTC. Translated, it gives CATSRAGARDEQYF.

This clone has only one observation. V usage is TRBV19 and J usage is TRBJ2-7; 9 positions match TRBD1. The V gene's germline CDR1 is LNHDA and CDR2 SQIVND (reference sequence). J lost 6 bases, V lost 8 bases, and 2 bases had no gene match. This CDR3 is built from 11 residues. CDR3 residues: CASGDRAEQYF. Written as DNA, the CDR3 is TGTGCCAGTGGGGACAGGGCCGAGCAGTACTTC. Complete variable domain (other parts from reference TRBV19 and TRBJ2-7): DGGITQSPKYLFRKEGQNVTLSCEQNLNHDAMYWYRQDPGQGLRLIYYSQIVNDFQKGDIAEGYSVSREKKESFPLTVTSAQKNPTAFYLCASGDRAEQYFGPGTRLTVT.

This CDR3 reads CAISESLQGPVGELFF. CDR3 coding DNA: TGTGCCATCAGTGAGTCGTTGCAGGGGCCAGTCGGGGAGCTGTTTTTT. J is TRBJ2-2 and V is TRBV10-3; D is possibly TRBD1 (6 bases). The CDR3 runs 16 residues. Trimming removed 0 bases at V and 7 bases at J, with 15 bases between. CDR1 is ENHRY, CDR2 SYGVKD, per germline.

The chain uses TRBV7-9 and TRBJ1-2; the D gene is possibly TRBD1 (6 bases). CDR1 is SEHNR and CDR2 is FQNEAQ in the germline V gene (reference sequence). The V and J ends lost 6 bases and 7 bases respectively, with 12 bases between them. This CDR3 contains 12 residues. The CDR3 protein is CASSEQGAGYTF. CDR3 coding DNA: TGTGCCAGCAGTGAACAGGGTGCTGGCTACACCTTC. The full variable domain, rest sourced from reference TRBV7-9 and TRBJ1-2, is DTGVSQNPRHKITKRGQNVTFRCDPISEHNRLYWYRQTLGQGPEFLTYFQNEAQLEKSRLLSDRFSAERPKGSFSTLEIQRTEQGDSAMYLCASSEQGAGYTFGSGTRLTVV.

The chain carries TRBV29-1 and TRBJ2-5; 7 bases map to TRBD2. V gave up 6 bases and J gave up 2 bases; unmatched junction bases: 6. There are 13 residues in the CDR3. Germline CDR1 is SQVTM and CDR2 is ANQGSEA. The CDR3 here is CSVPTGGQETQYF. The CDR3 DNA is TGCAGCGTCCCCACGGGGGGACAAGAGACCCAGTACTTC.

The gene calls are TRBV10-3 and TRBJ2-7, with 8 bases fitting TRBD2. The V segment lost 5 bases and the J segment 4 bases; nucleotides outside the gene matches: 7. The CDR3 is made up of 14 amino acids. Germline CDR1 ENHRY, CDR2 SYGVKD. The CDR3 sequence: CAISTGTSSYEQYF. DNA for the CDR3: TGTGCCATCAGTACCGGGACTAGTAGTTACGAGCAGTACTTC.

The J gene is TRBJ1-3, the V gene TRBV29-1; TRBD1 might be the D (6 bases). Germline V gene data show CDR1 as SQVTM and CDR2 as ANQGSEA. V dropped 7 bases and J dropped 0 bases, with 7 bases sitting between them. The CDR3 has 12 amino acids. The DNA of the CDR3 is TGCAGCGGGACAGCCTCTGGAAACACCATATATTTT. Encoded protein: CSGTASGNTIYF.

V gene TRBV6-1 combines with J gene TRBJ2-3, with D uncertain. CDR1 is MNHNS, CDR2 SASEGT, per germline. V gave up 3 bases and J gave up 5 bases, with 12 bases separating them. The CDR3 is 14 residues long. DNA of the CDR3: TGTGCCAGCAGTGATCTAGGTTTCGTAGATACGCAGTATTTT. Translation gives CASSDLGFVDTQYF.

This chain uses TRBV6-6 with TRBJ1-3; no definite D call. This CDR3 spans 16 amino acids. The germline CDR1 and CDR2 sequences are MNHNY and SVGAGI (reference sequence). V lost 3 bases, J lost 4 bases, and 16 bases lay in between. CDR3 sequence: CASSYNRPILGNTIYF. Written as DNA, the CDR3 is TGTGCCAGCAGTTATAATAGACCTATCCTGGGAAACACCATATATTTT.

This sequence joins TRBV10-3 and TRBJ1-2; 8 positions match TRBD1. V lost 1 base and J lost 3; bases outside the gene matches: 7. This CDR3 has 16 residues. Germline V CDR1 and CDR2: ENHRY, SYGVKD. CDR3 in DNA: TGTGCCATCAGTGAGTTACCAGGGGGCGCGGACTATGGCTACACCTTC. This codes for CAISELPGGADYGYTF.

The CDR3 DNA follows: TGTGCCAGCAGCATGACCCGAGCGGAGACCCAGTACTTC. It codes for CASSMTRAETQYF. The chain combines TRBV11-3 with TRBJ2-5; D ambiguous. V dropped 5 bases and J dropped 5 bases, with 12 bases sitting between them. The CDR3 runs to 13 residues. Germline CDR1 is SGHNT and CDR2 is YENEEA.

The CDR3 spells CASSIDRGPSTSGNTIYF. The CDR3 DNA follows: TGTGCCAGCAGTATTGACAGGGGTCCATCCACCTCTGGAAACACCATATATTTT. The chain recombines TRBV28 with TRBJ1-3; 8 bases agree with TRBD1. CDR1 MDHEN and CDR2 SYDVKM come from the germline V gene. Unmatched junction bases numbered 12, after V lost 5 bases and J lost 0 bases. This CDR3 region has 18 residues.

The chain carries TRBV6-5 and TRBJ2-1, with D possibly TRBD1 on 6 matching bases. Trimming stripped 3 bases from V and 7 bases from J, with 13 bases between. The germline V gene has CDR1 MNHEY and CDR2 SVGAGI. The CDR3 extends over 14 amino acids. The CDR3: CASSYGPGVNEQFF. CDR3 DNA sequence: TGTGCCAGCAGTTATGGACCAGGGGTGAATGAGCAGTTCTTC.

V gene TRBV10-3 combines with J gene TRBJ2-2, with 8 positions matching TRBD1. CDR1 and CDR2 from the germline V gene are ENHRY and SYGVKD. This CDR3 region has 15 residues. Losses at the gene ends were 6 bases for V and 4 bases for J; bases not matched to a gene: 7. DNA for the CDR3: TGTGCCATCAGGCGGCAGGGGGCTTCCACCGGGGAGCTGTTTTTT. Amino acids: CAIRRQGASTGELFF.

The chain joins TRBV9 to TRBJ1-2; the match to TRBD1 covers 8 bases. J lost 6 bases, V lost 0 bases, and 13 bases had no gene match. The germline CDR1 and CDR2 sequences are SGDLS and YYNGEE. The CDR3 is 17 residues long. CDR3 coding DNA: TGTGCCAGCAGCGTAGAAGGGACCGGGACAGGCCCGCATGGCTACACCTTC. Encoded protein: CASSVEGTGTGPHGYTF.

The rearrangement uses TRBV6-1 and TRBJ2-1; TRBD1 matches at 8 bases. V was pared by 4 bases and J by 6 bases, with 11 bases of the junction left unmatched. Germline assignment: CDR1 MNHNS and CDR2 SASEGT. The CDR3 consists of 16 residues. The CDR3 nucleotides are TGTGCCAGCAGTGTCCTCCAGGGGGCTGGAGGCAATGAGCAGTTCTTC. Its translation is CASSVLQGAGGNEQFF.

The chain is built from TRBV9 and TRBJ1-4, with D perhaps TRBD1 (5 bases). Germline V lookup: CDR1 SGDLS, CDR2 YYNGEE. V shed 0 bases and J shed 5 bases, with 11 bases lying between them. This CDR3 region has 15 residues. In DNA, the CDR3 is TGTGCCAGCAGCGTAGGGACACTTCTAAATGAAAAACTGTTTTTT. Protein product: CASSVGTLLNEKLFF.

The chain uses TRBV5-1 and TRBJ1-5; TRBD1 agrees at 7 bases. V dropped 2 bases and J dropped 4; count of bases not matched to a gene: 0. CDR3 length: 13 amino acids. From germline, CDR1 is SGHRS and CDR2 YFSETQ. The CDR3 loop reads CASSLQGNQPQHF. The CDR3 DNA follows: TGCGCCAGCAGCTTACAGGGGAATCAGCCCCAGCATTTT.